Listed here is a single TCR beta chain. These data originate in a study of OX40 agonist ivuxolimab in advanced cancers. The overall study: The diagnoses of dose-escalation patients were hepatocellular carcinoma, melanoma, renal cell or head and neck cancer.

TCRdb keeps only in-frame clones here, not all; method: immunoSEQ multiplex PCR. The table lists 50,000 to 60,000 clones, approximately 89% of them singletons, with more than 5% in the top ten. This receptor was taken from an adult with an advanced solid tumor such as melanoma, head and neck, liver or kidney cancer. The sequences come from CD4+ or CD8+ T cells sorted from blood, collected in a trial of the OX40 agonist ivuxolimab.

The CDR3 DNA reads as TGTGCCAGCAGTTTAGCGGGAGTGGCAGATACGCAGTATTTT. Translated, it gives CASSLAGVADTQYF. The V call is TRBV6-5, the J call TRBJ2-3; 9 nucleotides match TRBD2. Germline V gene lookup returns CDR1 MNHEY and CDR2 SVGAGI. The CDR3 has 14 amino acids. With 4 bases clipped from V and 4 bases from J, the junction kept 3 bases outside the gene matches.